The 10 T cell receptor beta chains in this list originate from one sample, sequenced in a study of identical twins. TCRdb reprocessed the 5' RACE reads via MiXCR and lists one record per CDR3 protein. The sample gives 500,000 to 550,000 distinct CDR3 sequences, approximately 20% of which show up once; 0.4% to 0.6% is in the top ten. The data also belong to a second study, concerning yellow fever vaccine responses in identical twins.

The sequencing sample was made of CD4+ T cells sorted from blood. These receptors were obtained from a young woman in good health.

This clonotype was counted only a few times. The chain employs TRBV27 and TRBJ2-2, with D uncertain. This CDR3 has 11 residues. CDR1 and CDR2 from the germline V gene are MNHEY and SMNVEV (reference sequence). Trimming took off 5 bases at V and 10 bases at J, with 8 bases between the two ends. The CDR3 here is CASSTGPELFF. In nucleotides, the CDR3 is TGTGCCAGCAGTACGGGTCCGGAGCTGTTTTTT.

V gene TRBV7-6 combines with J gene TRBJ2-2, with 7 bases matching TRBD1. Germline V gene data show CDR1 as SGHVS and CDR2 as FNYEAQ. This CDR3 has 17 amino acids. V lost 5 bases to trimming and J lost 1 base; unmatched junction nucleotides: 10. The CDR3 coding sequence is TGTGCCAGCAGCACAGGGACAGCCCTTTTGAACACCGGGGAGCTGTTTTTT. This sequence encodes CASSTGTALLNTGELFF.

This clonotype turned up a few times. The chain employs TRBV5-1 and TRBJ2-7; 7 bases match TRBD1. Trimming cost V 4 bases and J 4 bases; bases outside gene matches: 11. The germline CDR1 and CDR2 sequences are SGHRS and YFSETQ. The length of the CDR3 is 15 residues. The CDR3 here is CASSPWTGPRYEQYF. The CDR3 nucleotides read TGCGCCAGCAGCCCCTGGACAGGACCTCGATACGAGCAGTACTTC. Complete variable domain (other parts from reference TRBV5-1 and TRBJ2-7): KAGVTQTPRYLIKTRGQQVTLSCSPISGHRSVSWYQQTPGQGLQFLFEYFSETQRNKGNFPGRFSGRQFSNSRSEMNVSTLELGDSALYLCASSPWTGPRYEQYFGPGTRLTVT.

This clonotype showed up just a few times. The chain joins TRBV3-1 to TRBJ2-7; 11 bases fit TRBD2. Losses at the gene ends were 3 bases for V and 5 bases for J; bases not matched to a gene: 6. Germline V CDR1 and CDR2: LGHDT, YNNKEL (reference sequence). This CDR3 is built from 15 residues. CDR3 loop: CASSQSLAGVNEQYF. DNA for the CDR3: TGTGCCAGCAGCCAGTCACTAGCGGGAGTGAACGAGCAGTACTTC.

The chain recombines TRBV20-1 with TRBJ1-1; 7 nucleotides match TRBD1. The V gene end was trimmed by 1 base and the J gene end by 2 bases; junction bases not matched to a gene: 4. Germline values: CDR1 DFQATT, CDR2 SNEGSKA (reference sequence). The length of the CDR3 is 14 residues. The CDR3 is CSARGTGANTEAFF. The CDR3 coding sequence is TGCAGTGCTAGAGGGACAGGCGCTAACACTGAAGCTTTCTTT.

This sequence joins TRBV24-1 and TRBJ2-1; 7 bases fit TRBD1. The CDR3 covers 14 residues. Germline V gene sequence: CDR1 KGHDR, CDR2 SFDVKD. Trimming at V came to 4 bases and at J to 7 bases, leaving 6 bases not matched to a gene. The CDR3 spells CATSDQGVGNEQFF. CDR3 sequence (DNA): TGTGCCACCAGTGACCAGGGGGTAGGTAATGAGCAGTTCTTC.

The genes are TRBV7-8 and TRBJ2-1; D gene unclear. Germline values: CDR1 SGHVS, CDR2 FQNEAQ. The germline V and J ends were trimmed by 0 bases and 9 bases, with 12 bases remaining between them. This CDR3 has 14 residues. CDR3 bases: TGTGCCAGCAGCTTAGCAGGTGTGGTTTTTGAGCAGTTCTTC. Amino acid sequence: CASSLAGVVFEQFF.

The V call is TRBV5-1, the J call TRBJ1-5; unclear D gene. Germline values: CDR1 SGHRS, CDR2 YFSETQ. This CDR3 is built from 14 residues. The V end was cut by 0 bases, the J end by 8 bases, with 12 bases between. The CDR3 reads CASSLGAGQEPQHF. Here the CDR3 DNA reads TGCGCCAGCAGCTTGGGCGCCGGTCAAGAGCCCCAGCATTTT. Full variable domain (rest looked up from reference TRBV5-1 and TRBJ1-5): KAGVTQTPRYLIKTRGQQVTLSCSPISGHRSVSWYQQTPGQGLQFLFEYFSETQRNKGNFPGRFSGRQFSNSRSEMNVSTLELGDSALYLCASSLGAGQEPQHFGDGTRLSIL.

This clonotype was observed a few times. The genes are TRBV5-1 and TRBJ2-1; perhaps TRBD2 as D (6 bases). The germline V gene encodes CDR1 SGHRS and CDR2 YFSETQ. V was pared by 4 bases and J by 5 bases, with 19 bases between. This CDR3 contains 16 residues. The DNA of the CDR3 is TGCGCCAGCAGCCGCCAAGTAGGAGGGCTTGACAATGAGCAGTTCTTC. It codes for CASSRQVGGLDNEQFF.

The chain employs TRBV5-1 and TRBJ2-7, with 12 bases identical to TRBD2. J was trimmed by 5 bases and V by 0 bases; bases with no gene match: 3. The CDR3 has 15 amino acids. Germline V lookup: CDR1 SGHRS, CDR2 YFSETQ. This CDR3 is CASSLVLAGGDEQYF. CDR3 DNA sequence: TGCGCCAGCAGCTTGGTGCTAGCGGGAGGGGACGAGCAGTACTTC.